This passage covers 18 T cell receptor beta chains from one sample sequenced in a study of T cell responses to AZD1222 COVID-19 vaccine. Method: immunoSEQ multiplex PCR; TCRdb's copy keeps in-frame clones and lacks some. The sample consists of about 110,000 clones, nearly 90% of them appearing once. This specimen consisted of peripheral blood, obtained 28 days after the second AZD1222 dose. Receptors were obtained from an adult who received the AZD1222 COVID-19 vaccine.

The chain carries TRBV28 and TRBJ2-7; TRBD1 agrees at 9 bases. The CDR3 runs to 20 residues. Germline lookup yields CDR1 MDHEN and CDR2 SYDVKM. V shed 4 bases and J 1 base; nucleotides not matched to a gene: 20. The CDR3 coding sequence is TGTGCCAGCAGTTCAATCGCTCCCGGGACAGGGAAGAAAGTTTCCTACGAGCAGTACTTC. Encoded protein: CASSSIAPGTGKKVSYEQYF.

The gene calls are TRBV25-1 and TRBJ2-2; 8 bases align to TRBD2. CDR1 and CDR2 from the germline V gene are MGHDK and SYGVNS. Trimming removed 6 bases from V and 5 bases from J; junction bases left unmatched: 2. There are 13 residues in the CDR3. The CDR3 protein is CASRTSGTGELFF. The CDR3 coding sequence is TGTGCCAGCAGAACTAGCGGTACCGGGGAGCTGTTTTTT.

The J gene is TRBJ1-3, the V gene TRBV27, with D tentatively TRBD1 (6 bases). V was trimmed by 5 bases and J by 1 base, leaving 18 bases between them. CDR3 length equals 17 residues. Germline CDR1 reads MNHEY; CDR2 reads SMNVEV (reference sequence). Here the CDR3 DNA reads TGTGCCAGCAGTGCACGGGTACAGGGACCGTCTGGAAACACCATATATTTT. It is translated as CASSARVQGPSGNTIYF.

The chain combines TRBV12-3 or TRBV12-4 with TRBJ2-7; D perhaps matches TRBD2 (5 bases). Trimming removed 5 bases from V and 6 bases from J, with 8 bases in between. The length of the CDR3 is 11 residues. The CDR3: CASSITSEQYF. The CDR3 DNA sequence: TGTGCCAGCAGTATTACTAGCGAGCAGTACTTC.

The gene calls are TRBV6-2 or TRBV6-3 and TRBJ1-5, with D unresolved. The V gene lost 0 bases and the J gene lost 5 bases, with 2 bases spanning the gap. The CDR3 loop spans 12 amino acids. The germline V gene has CDR1 MNHEY and CDR2 SVGEGT. The CDR3 DNA is TGTGCCAGCAGTTACTCAGATCAGCCCCAGCATTTT. Protein sequence: CASSYSDQPQHF.

The rearrangement uses TRBV6-5 and TRBJ1-1, with D maybe TRBD1 (5 bases). V dropped 6 bases and J dropped 0 bases, with 14 bases sitting between them. Germline CDR1 is MNHEY and CDR2 is SVGAGI. The CDR3 extends over 15 amino acids. The CDR3 DNA is TGTGCCAGCAGCCTCTTCGGGGCTATGAACACTGAAGCTTTCTTT. Protein product: CASSLFGAMNTEAFF.

This chain connects TRBV3-1 (or the pseudogene TRBV3-2) to TRBJ1-3; D not certain. Germline assignment: CDR1 LGHDT and CDR2 YNNKEL (reference sequence). Trimming cost V 2 bases and J 2 bases, with 1 base left between them. This CDR3 comprises 12 residues. CDR3 nucleotide sequence: TGTGCCAGCAGCCAACCTGGAAACACCATATATTTT. Its translation is CASSQPGNTIYF.

This clone came up many times. This chain uses TRBV28 with TRBJ1-6; 7 bases are a match to TRBD1. This CDR3 comprises 15 residues. CDR1 is MDHEN, CDR2 SYDVKM, per germline. The trim removed 6 bases at V and 2 bases at J, leaving 4 bases unmatched. The CDR3 DNA sequence: TGTGCCAGCAGAGTTGGGACAGCCTATAATTCACCCCTCCACTTT. It specifies CASRVGTAYNSPLHF. The full variable domain, completed using reference TRBV28 and TRBJ1-6, is DVKVTQSSRYLVKRTGEKVFLECVQDMDHENMFWYRQDPGLGLRLIYFSYDVKMKEKGDIPEGYSVSREKKERFSLILESASTNQTSMYLCASRVGTAYNSPLHFGNGTRLTVT.

This clone was seen only a few times. The identical CDR3 is also encoded by other nucleotide sequences in the sample. The V gene is TRBV28, the J gene TRBJ1-2; D may be TRBD1 (5 bases). Per the germline V gene, CDR1 is MDHEN and CDR2 is SYDVKM. The V end was cut by 5 bases, the J end by 0 bases, with 10 bases between. This CDR3 is built from 14 residues. The CDR3 bases are TGTGCCAGCAGTCTGGGGGAAGCTAACTATGGCTACACCTTC. Amino acid sequence: CASSLGEANYGYTF.

The chain is built from TRBV11-2 and TRBJ1-2, with D hard to call. This CDR3 spans 14 amino acids. From germline, CDR1 is SGHAT and CDR2 FQNNGV. V was clipped by 0 bases and J by 3 bases, with 8 bases between them. This CDR3 reads CASSLDARYYGYTF. The CDR3 DNA reads TGTGCCAGCAGCTTAGATGCCAGGTACTATGGCTACACCTTC. The variable domain in full, completed from reference TRBV11-2 and TRBJ1-2, reads EAGVAQSPRYKIIEKRQSVAFWCNPISGHATLYWYQQILGQGPKLLIQFQNNGVVDDSQLPKDRFSAERLKGVDSTLKIQPAKLEDSAVYLCASSLDARYYGYTFGSGTRLTVV.

Ten or more counts support this clone. The CDR3 sequence: CASSLLEETQYF. The CDR3 DNA is TGTGCCAGCAGTTTACTTGAGGAGACCCAGTACTTC. The chain combines TRBV28 with TRBJ2-5; D gene uncertain. Germline V gene data show CDR1 as MDHEN and CDR2 as SYDVKM. The CDR3 contains 12 residues. Deletions cut 2 bases from V and 5 bases from J, with 6 bases between.

The chain uses TRBV12-5 and TRBJ2-1, with TRBD2 as a possible D gene (7 bases). CDR3 size: 16 residues. V shed 2 bases and J shed 6 bases, with 17 bases lying between them. Germline lookup yields CDR1 LGHNT and CDR2 FRNRAP. This chain's CDR3 is CASGLFQGTTRNEQFF. DNA of the CDR3: TGTGCTAGTGGTTTGTTCCAGGGGACTACCCGCAATGAGCAGTTCTTC. Using reference TRBV12-5 and TRBJ2-1 for the parts outside the CDR3, the full variable domain is DARVTQTPRHKVTEMGQEVTMRCQPILGHNTVFWYRQTMMQGLELLAYFRNRAPLDDSGMPKDRFSAEMPDATLATLKIQPSEPRDSAVYFCASGLFQGTTRNEQFFGPGTRLTVL.

This clone appeared once. The J gene is TRBJ2-3, the V gene TRBV2; 7 positions agree with TRBD2. The V gene end was trimmed by 4 bases and the J gene end by 4 bases; junction bases not matched to a gene: 8. The CDR3 spans 15 residues. Germline assignment: CDR1 SNHLY and CDR2 FYNNEI. The CDR3: CASSGTSPYADTQYF. The CDR3 nucleotides read TGTGCCAGCAGTGGGACTAGTCCGTATGCAGATACGCAGTATTTT.

This clone was counted a few times. This rearrangement joins TRBV30 to TRBJ1-2; D gene ambiguous. Germline V gene data show CDR1 as GTSNPN and CDR2 as SVGIG (reference sequence). V lost 4 bases and J 2 bases, leaving 11 bases between the germline ends. This CDR3 spans 13 amino acids. CDR3 nucleotides: TGTGCCTGGAATTCCGAGCGGAACTATGGCTACACCTTC. This codes for CAWNSERNYGYTF.

This chain connects TRBV30 to TRBJ2-1, with 7 bases identical to TRBD1. There are 13 residues in the CDR3. J lost 9 bases, V lost 3 bases, and 8 bases had no gene match. Germline lookup yields CDR1 GTSNPN and CDR2 SVGIG (reference sequence). CDR3 DNA sequence: TGTGCCTGGAGGAGGCCGGCAGGGGGTGAGCAGTTCTTC. Amino acid sequence: CAWRRPAGGEQFF.

The V call is TRBV13, the J call TRBJ2-1, with TRBD2 matching 14 bases. Germline trimming cut 5 bases from V and 2 bases from J; bases unmatched to any gene: 14. CDR3 length: 20 amino acids. Per germline, CDR1 PRHDT and CDR2 FYEKMQ (reference sequence). Here the CDR3 reads CASSVAIRTSGRTAYNEQFF. The DNA for the CDR3 is TGTGCCAGCAGCGTAGCTATCCGGACTAGCGGGAGGACGGCCTACAATGAGCAGTTCTTC.

V usage is TRBV19 and J usage is TRBJ2-5, with D possibly matching TRBD1 (6 bases). Germline loops: CDR1 LNHDA, CDR2 SQIVND (reference sequence). V was cut by 8 bases and J by 5 bases, with 15 bases left in between. The CDR3 runs to 13 residues. As DNA, the CDR3 is TGTGCCAGTCGCCCCACAGGGCAGGAGACCCAGTACTTC. It is translated as CASRPTGQETQYF.

The genes are TRBV11-2 and TRBJ1-6; the D is unclear. The CDR3 has 15 residues. Trimming took off 5 bases at V and 3 bases at J, with 11 bases between the two ends. CDR1 is SGHAT and CDR2 is FQNNGV in the germline V gene. Here the CDR3 DNA reads TGTGCCAGCAGCATTCAAGCGAACTATAATTCACCCCTCCACTTT. Amino acids: CASSIQANYNSPLHF. The full variable domain, in which reference TRBV11-2 and TRBJ1-6 provide the parts outside the CDR3, is EAGVAQSPRYKIIEKRQSVAFWCNPISGHATLYWYQQILGQGPKLLIQFQNNGVVDDSQLPKDRFSAERLKGVDSTLKIQPAKLEDSAVYLCASSIQANYNSPLHFGNGTRLTVT.